This T cell receptor beta chain was captured in a study of cytotoxic CD8 clonotypes in ibrutinib-treated CLL. This clone has just one count. With cryopreserved PBMCs as the source, 1.5 to 2.5 micrograms of genomic DNA went to TCR beta libraries. Investigators sought sequencing depths of between 1 in 200,000 and 1 in 1 million T cells. TCRdb's copy holds only in-frame clones and misses some; the assay was immunoSEQ multiplex PCR. This table holds some 200,000 clones, 72% found once. V was trimmed by 4 bases and J by 4 bases, leaving 10 bases between them. Looked up from germline, CDR1 is MNHNS and CDR2 is SASEGT. CDR3 length: 14 amino acids.

The source of this sequence is a human donor with chronic lymphocytic leukemia. This specimen was PBMCs, taken after 24 months of ibrutinib treatment. The chain combines TRBV6-1 with TRBJ1-4; tentatively, D is TRBD1 (6 bases). CDR3 region: CASSGQVINEKLFF. CDR3 DNA: TGTGCCAGCAGTGGACAGGTGATTAATGAAAAACTGTTTTTT.